The 15 T cell receptor beta chains reported below all come from one sample, sequenced in a study of vaccination effects on CD4 cells after COVID-19. Sequenced by immunoSEQ multiplex PCR; TCRdb stores in-frame clones only, minus some. Here the sample spans 50,000 to 75,000 clones, roughly 80% being singletons. Their antigens remain unidentified. Following 10 days of culture, CD4+ T cells were isolated. The source was CD4+ T cells from PBMCs cultured without peptide, collected before COVID-19 vaccination. The source of these receptors is a human donor who received a COVID-19 vaccine.

This chain joins TRBV4-2 and TRBJ2-5, with 15 bases fitting TRBD2. CDR3 length equals 17 residues. Per germline, CDR1 LGHNA and CDR2 YNFKEQ. V was clipped by 1 base and J by 5 bases; unmatched bases: 5. CDR3 nucleotide sequence: TGTGCCAGCAGCCAAGGGACTAGCGGGGGGGCTCTGGAGACCCAGTACTTC. Amino acid sequence: CASSQGTSGGALETQYF.

The gene calls are TRBV18 and TRBJ1-2; 10 bases are shared with TRBD1. Germline V lookup: CDR1 KGHSH, CDR2 LQKENI. V lost 3 bases and J lost 4; bases outside the gene matches: 2. This CDR3 has 14 residues. The CDR3 DNA is TGTGCCAGCTCACCGACAGGGGGCAGCTATGGCTACACCTTC. Protein: CASSPTGGSYGYTF.

V is TRBV27 and J is TRBJ2-3; 11 bases map to TRBD2. The CDR3 is 15 amino acids. Germline V gene sequence: CDR1 MNHEY, CDR2 SMNVEV (reference sequence). J was trimmed by 5 bases and V by 3 bases; bases with no gene match: 4. DNA of the CDR3: TGTGCCAGCAGTTTTCTAGCGGGGGGTAGAGATACGCAGTATTTT. Residues: CASSFLAGGRDTQYF.

The chain links TRBV3-1 (or the pseudogene TRBV3-2) to TRBJ2-3; possible D gene TRBD2, 7 bases. Germline lookup yields CDR1 LGHDT and CDR2 YNNKEL (reference sequence). CDR3 length: 17 amino acids. Trimming left V 0 bases short and J 6 bases short, with 19 bases between. For the CDR3, the DNA is TGTGCCAGCAGCCAAGATCGTTTGGGGGGGGCCAAGGATACGCAGTATTTT. Protein: CASSQDRLGGAKDTQYF.

The rearrangement links TRBV30 to TRBJ1-3; 7 bases match TRBD1. The germline V gene encodes CDR1 GTSNPN and CDR2 SVGIG (reference sequence). With V trimmed by 1 base and J by 2 bases, 8 bases remained unmatched. The CDR3 runs 16 residues. Written as DNA, the CDR3 is TGTGCCTGGAGTGGCCCAGGGGGGGTCCCTGGAAACACCATATATTTT. It specifies CAWSGPGGVPGNTIYF.

This chain joins TRBV6-5 and TRBJ1-1; D unclear. CDR1 MNHEY and CDR2 SVGAGI come from the germline V gene. The CDR3 length is 15 residues. Trimming took off 4 bases at V and 3 bases at J, with 15 bases between the two ends. The CDR3 spells CASSSLGRWHTEAFF. CDR3 nucleotides: TGTGCCAGCAGTTCACTAGGACGGTGGCACACTGAAGCTTTCTTT.

The chain carries TRBV21-1 and TRBJ2-4; TRBD1, the D gene given by the table, was not confirmed from the DNA. TRBV21-1 is flagged as a pseudogene. This CDR3 region has 22 residues. CDR3 in amino acids: CASSKSMGEWVSGQGAVNIQYF. Written as DNA, the CDR3 is TGTGCCAGCAGCAAAAGTATGGGGGAGTGGGTGTCGGGACAGGGGGCGGTGAACATTCAGTACTTC.

The J gene is TRBJ2-5, the V gene TRBV7-6; D might be TRBD1 (5 bases). The CDR3 is made up of 14 amino acids. Germline assignment: CDR1 SGHVS and CDR2 FNYEAQ. Trimming removed 6 bases from V and 2 bases from J, with 13 bases in between. The CDR3 DNA follows: TGTGCCAGCAGATCAACAGACAGACAAGAGACCCAGTACTTC. Translation: CASRSTDRQETQYF. The complete variable domain, with remaining parts taken from reference TRBV7-6 and TRBJ2-5, reads GAGVSQSPRYKVTKRGQDVALRCDPISGHVSLYWYRQALGQGPEFLTYFNYEAQQDKSGLPNDRFSAERPEGSISTLTIQRTEQRDSAMYRCASRSTDRQETQYFGPGTRLLVL.

This clone was recorded a few times. The V call is TRBV10-1, the J call TRBJ1-2; D remains ambiguous. CDR1 WNHNN and CDR2 SYGVQD come from the germline V gene (reference sequence). The CDR3 contains 11 residues. Trimming took 5 bases from V and 5 from J, leaving 6 bases between them. Here the CDR3 DNA reads TGCGCCAGCAGTCCAGGATATGGCTACACCTTC. This sequence encodes CASSPGYGYTF.

This clone was counted a single time. The V call is TRBV5-6, the J call TRBJ1-5; 9 nucleotides line up with TRBD1. This CDR3 region has 15 residues. The V segment lost 3 bases and the J segment 5 bases; nucleotides outside the gene matches: 6. From germline, CDR1 is SGHDT and CDR2 YYEEEE. CDR3 nucleotides: TGTGCCAGCAGCTCAAGACAGGGGGGCGATCAGCCCCAGCATTTT. Translated, it gives CASSSRQGGDQPQHF.

V and J are TRBV4-2 and TRBJ2-1, with D perhaps matching TRBD2 (7 bases). The V end was cut by 1 base, the J end by 6 bases, with 10 bases between. The germline gives CDR1 LGHNA, CDR2 YNFKEQ. This CDR3 comprises 14 residues. This chain's CDR3 is CASSQGEGGNEQFF. In DNA form, the CDR3 reads TGTGCCAGCAGCCAAGGGGAGGGGGGCAATGAGCAGTTCTTC.

The chain uses TRBV10-3 and TRBJ2-1; TRBD1 matches 10 bases. V was clipped by 11 bases and J by 5 bases; unmatched bases: 6. In germline, CDR1 is ENHRY, CDR2 SYGVKD. The CDR3 contains 13 residues. The CDR3 is CAVRDRGDNEQFF. The DNA for the CDR3 is TGTGCCGTGCGGGACAGGGGCGACAATGAGCAGTTCTTC.

This rearrangement joins TRBV18 to TRBJ1-4, with TRBD1 matching over 7 bases. Germline-derived CDR1 and CDR2 are KGHSH and LQKENI. The J segment lost 4 bases and the V segment lost 7 bases, leaving 3 bases of the junction unmatched. CDR3 size: 13 residues. The CDR3 region is CASLGQLNEKLFF. Written as DNA, the CDR3 is TGTGCCAGCTTGGGACAGCTTAATGAAAAACTGTTTTTT.

This chain joins TRBV2 and TRBJ2-3; possibly TRBD2 for D (7 bases). V was pared by 5 bases and J by 4 bases, with 16 bases between. This CDR3 region has 15 residues. Germline V gives CDR1 SNHLY, CDR2 FYNNEI. CDR3 loop: CASSYREGGADTQYF. CDR3 DNA: TGTGCCAGCAGTTATAGGGAGGGGGGCGCAGATACGCAGTATTTT.

The chain has TRBV21-1 and TRBJ1-2; the table names TRBD1, a call not compared with the DNA. TRBV21-1 is a pseudogene. This CDR3 is built from 18 residues. The DNA for the CDR3 is TGTGCCAGCAGGGAACCGACAGGGGACAGTCCCACTAACTATGGCTACACCTTC. Its translation: CASREPTGDSPTNYGYTF.